This passage covers 27 T cell receptor beta chains from one sample sequenced in a study of PD-L1 blockade in urothelial cancer. Some clones are missing from TCRdb's copy, which holds only in-frame ones; the method was immunoSEQ multiplex PCR. The sample holds tens of thousands of clones, about 81% seen once. Time point in this sample: pretreatment peripheral blood. Source: PBMCs, taken around atezolizumab (anti-PD-L1) treatment. These receptors were collected from a man aged 65 to 79 with urothelial cancer.

This rearrangement joins TRBV18 to TRBJ1-6; D is unclear. V was pared by 0 bases and J by 7 bases, with 13 bases between. CDR1 and CDR2 from the germline V gene are KGHSH and LQKENI. The CDR3 totals 16 residues. This CDR3 reads CASSPPKEGRNSPLHF. The CDR3 nucleotides are TGTGCCAGCTCACCACCTAAAGAGGGAAGGAATTCACCCCTCCACTTT.

The table lists this clone with a few counts. V and J are TRBV27 and TRBJ2-1, with TRBD2 matching over 11 bases. Per germline, CDR1 MNHEY and CDR2 SMNVEV (reference sequence). CDR3 length: 19 residues. Trimming at V came to 2 bases and at J to 1 base, leaving 10 bases not matched to a gene. The CDR3 DNA is TGTGCCAGCAGTTTAAGCAGGACTAGCGGGCCTACTTCCTACAATGAGCAGTTCTTC. Protein: CASSLSRTSGPTSYNEQFF.

J is TRBJ1-3 and V is TRBV7-9, with D maybe TRBD1 (6 bases). This CDR3 has 14 residues. The germline gives CDR1 SEHNR, CDR2 FQNEAQ (reference sequence). V dropped 2 bases and J dropped 2 bases, with 7 bases sitting between them. The CDR3: CASSLNRAGNTIYF. DNA of the CDR3: TGTGCCAGCAGCTTAAACAGGGCTGGAAACACCATATATTTT.

This chain links TRBV5-4 with TRBJ2-7, with TRBD2 identical over 7 bases. Germline lookup yields CDR1 SGHNT and CDR2 YYREEE (reference sequence). The CDR3 runs 16 residues. V was clipped by 0 bases and J by 1 base; unmatched bases: 7. The CDR3 spells CASSLGGLGPSYEQYF. The DNA of the CDR3 is TGTGCCAGCAGCTTGGGAGGACTAGGGCCTTCCTACGAGCAGTACTTC. The full variable domain, in which reference TRBV5-4 and TRBJ2-7 provide the parts outside the CDR3, is ETGVTQSPTHLIKTRGQQVTLRCSSQSGHNTVSWYQQALGQGPQFIFQYYREEENGRGNFPPRFSGLQFPNYSSELNVNALELDDSALYLCASSLGGLGPSYEQYFGPGTRLTVT.

The rearrangement joins TRBV14 to TRBJ1-6; D ambiguous. V lost 2 bases and J lost 10, with 6 bases in between. The CDR3 runs 12 residues. Germline V gene data show CDR1 as SGHDN and CDR2 as FVKESK. The CDR3 region is CASSQWSSPLHF. As DNA, the CDR3 is TGTGCCAGCAGCCAATGGAGCTCACCCCTCCACTTT.

The chain couples TRBV19 to TRBJ1-1; 9 bases map to TRBD1. Germline V gene data show CDR1 as LNHDA and CDR2 as SQIVND (reference sequence). V lost 4 bases and J lost 2; bases outside the gene matches: 2. This CDR3 contains 14 residues. Here the CDR3 reads CASSRDRANTEAFF. The CDR3 DNA sequence: TGTGCCAGTAGTAGGGACAGGGCAAACACTGAAGCTTTCTTT.

V and J are TRBV7-9 and TRBJ2-1; TRBD2 agrees at 8 bases. This CDR3 has 15 amino acids. V lost 0 bases to trimming and J lost 7 bases; unmatched junction nucleotides: 5. Germline V gene data show CDR1 as SEHNR and CDR2 as FQNEAQ (reference sequence). The CDR3 protein is CASSLAAGARNEQFF. The DNA of the CDR3 is TGTGCCAGCAGCTTAGCAGCGGGAGCACGGAATGAGCAGTTCTTC.

This clone turned up a few times. The V call is TRBV14, the J call TRBJ2-4; D is perhaps TRBD1 (5 bases). V was trimmed by 0 bases and J by 9 bases, leaving 15 bases between them. This CDR3 comprises 15 residues. Per the germline V gene, CDR1 is SGHDN and CDR2 is FVKESK. CDR3 bases: TGTGCCAGCAGCCAAGAAGTTGGTCAGGGAAGCATTCAGTACTTC. Translated: CASSQEVGQGSIQYF.

The genes are TRBV9 and TRBJ1-1; weak D call: TRBD1 (5 bases). Germline V lookup: CDR1 SGDLS, CDR2 YYNGEE. The V gene lost 6 bases and the J gene lost 2 bases, with 11 bases spanning the gap. This CDR3 is 13 amino acids long. CDR3 sequence reads: CASTDGQNTEAFF. CDR3 in DNA: TGTGCCAGCACCGACGGACAAAACACTGAAGCTTTCTTT.

The V gene is TRBV7-2, the J gene TRBJ2-1; TRBD2 is a possible D gene (6 bases). The CDR3 runs 14 residues. From germline, CDR1 is SGHTA and CDR2 FQGNSA. V was pared by 8 bases and J by 3 bases, with 14 bases between. CDR3 protein: CASWEDVVYNEQFF. The CDR3 DNA reads TGTGCCAGCTGGGAGGATGTTGTCTACAATGAGCAGTTCTTC.

A few counts support this clone. At the DNA level, this CDR3 is encoded by other sequences in the same sample as well. The V gene is TRBV7-9, the J gene TRBJ1-2; D perhaps matches TRBD1 (5 bases). The CDR3 has 14 amino acids. The V end was cut by 3 bases, the J end by 2 bases, with 10 bases between. Germline loops: CDR1 SEHNR, CDR2 FQNEAQ (reference sequence). CDR3 amino acids: CASSLVGGNYGYTF. The CDR3 DNA reads TGTGCCAGCAGCTTGGTCGGGGGAAACTATGGCTACACCTTC.

The chain employs TRBV2 and TRBJ2-4; 7 nucleotides align to TRBD1. Germline V gives CDR1 SNHLY, CDR2 FYNNEI. This CDR3 is built from 15 residues. Losses at the gene ends were 6 bases for V and 3 bases for J; bases not matched to a gene: 8. This chain's CDR3 is CASSEGDRVKNIQYF. Written as DNA, the CDR3 is TGTGCCAGCAGCGAGGGAGACAGGGTCAAAAACATTCAGTACTTC.

The chain uses TRBV9 and TRBJ2-3; TRBD2 aligns across 9 bases. This CDR3 spans 17 amino acids. Germline lookup yields CDR1 SGDLS and CDR2 YYNGEE. V gave up 2 bases and J gave up 4 bases; unmatched junction bases: 11. The CDR3 region is CASSVDPLAGEADTQYF. CDR3 sequence (DNA): TGTGCCAGCAGCGTGGATCCCTTAGCGGGAGAAGCAGATACGCAGTATTTT.

This CDR3 is CSVGQDYGYTF. DNA for the CDR3: TGCAGCGTTGGACAGGACTATGGCTACACCTTC. The genes are TRBV29-1 and TRBJ1-2; D possibly corresponds to TRBD1 (6 bases). V shed 4 bases and J shed 3 bases, with 6 bases lying between them. The CDR3 runs 11 residues. Germline CDR1 SQVTM, CDR2 ANQGSEA.

Here the CDR3 DNA reads TGTGCCAGCAGTGGTGGCGGAAGGATTGAAAAACTGTTTTTT. Translation gives CASSGGGRIEKLFF. The V call is TRBV6-1, the J call TRBJ1-4, with unresolved D. With 4 bases removed from V and 7 bases from J, the gap between germline ends came to 13 bases. The germline CDR1 and CDR2 sequences are MNHNS and SASEGT. The CDR3 is 14 amino acids.

This clone showed up just once. The chain combines TRBV27 with TRBJ2-5; TRBD1 matches 10 bases. The germline gives CDR1 MNHEY, CDR2 SMNVEV (reference sequence). V lost 5 bases to trimming and J lost 5 bases; unmatched junction nucleotides: 5. This CDR3 has 14 residues. The CDR3 coding sequence is TGTGCCAGCAGTCGGAGGGACAGGGGTGAGACCCAGTACTTC. Its translation is CASSRRDRGETQYF.

The chain carries TRBV5-1 and TRBJ2-5; possible D gene TRBD1, 5 bases. CDR3 length equals 14 residues. V dropped 3 bases and J dropped 4 bases, with 13 bases sitting between them. Germline V lookup: CDR1 SGHRS, CDR2 YFSETQ. The CDR3 spells CASSSQGRPETQYF. Written as DNA, the CDR3 is TGCGCCAGCAGCTCCCAGGGCAGACCAGAGACCCAGTACTTC. Complete variable domain (other parts from reference TRBV5-1 and TRBJ2-5): KAGVTQTPRYLIKTRGQQVTLSCSPISGHRSVSWYQQTPGQGLQFLFEYFSETQRNKGNFPGRFSGRQFSNSRSEMNVSTLELGDSALYLCASSSQGRPETQYFGPGTRLLVL.

This chain joins TRBV5-1 and TRBJ2-3; no clear D gene. Germline lookup yields CDR1 SGHRS and CDR2 YFSETQ. The CDR3 is 14 amino acids. V was shortened by 1 base and J by 2 bases, with 8 bases between the two germline ends. CDR3 sequence reads: CASSLLAVTDTQYF. The CDR3, as DNA: TGCGCCAGCAGCTTGCTCGCAGTCACAGATACGCAGTATTTT.

A few counts support this clone. The CDR3 region is CAGGTFLTGELFF. CDR3 in DNA: TGCGCCGGCGGGACGTTTCTCACCGGGGAGCTGTTTTTT. This chain links TRBV4-1 with TRBJ2-2; possibly TRBD2 for D (6 bases). The length of the CDR3 is 13 residues. The V gene lost 11 bases and the J gene lost 4 bases, with 14 bases spanning the gap. Germline V gene data show CDR1 as MGHRA and CDR2 as YSYEKL.

This clone was seen more than once but under ten times. The chain has TRBV29-1 and TRBJ1-1; a possible D gene is TRBD1 (6 bases). Trimming removed 4 bases from V and 4 bases from J, with 16 bases in between. The germline CDR1 and CDR2 sequences are SQVTM and ANQGSEA. CDR3 length: 14 residues. The CDR3 bases are TGCAGCGTTGTCCCCAGGGGTACGGGCACTGAAGCTTTCTTT. It yields the protein CSVVPRGTGTEAFF.

The chain combines TRBV28 with TRBJ1-1; TRBD1 might be the D (6 bases). Germline values: CDR1 MDHEN, CDR2 SYDVKM. V lost 5 bases to trimming and J lost 5 bases, with 15 bases between them. The CDR3 extends over 14 amino acids. The CDR3 DNA reads as TGTGCCAGCAGTGGGGGCGCGGGGGGTACTGAAGCTTTCTTT. Amino acid sequence: CASSGGAGGTEAFF.

In its sample, this clone was seen once. Here the CDR3 DNA reads TGTGCCAGCAGTTTACCGGTAGGGGGTGCGAATCAGCCCCAGCATTTT. It is translated as CASSLPVGGANQPQHF. This chain uses TRBV27 with TRBJ1-5; TRBD1 might be the D (6 bases). In germline, CDR1 is MNHEY, CDR2 SMNVEV (reference sequence). The CDR3 runs to 16 residues. Trimming shortened V by 2 bases and J by 4 bases, and 15 bases separated the two germline ends.

The chain joins TRBV5-4 to TRBJ2-7; 7 positions match TRBD1. The V segment lost 4 bases and the J segment 3 bases; nucleotides outside the gene matches: 1. Germline V gene data show CDR1 as SGHNT and CDR2 as YYREEE (reference sequence). The CDR3 spans 12 residues. The CDR3 bases are TGTGCCAGCAGCCGACAGGGCTACGAGCAGTACTTC. Amino acid sequence: CASSRQGYEQYF. Looking up the rest from reference TRBV5-4 and TRBJ2-7 gives the full variable domain: ETGVTQSPTHLIKTRGQQVTLRCSSQSGHNTVSWYQQALGQGPQFIFQYYREEENGRGNFPPRFSGLQFPNYSSELNVNALELDDSALYLCASSRQGYEQYFGPGTRLTVT.

The rearrangement links TRBV6-5 to TRBJ2-1; 10 nucleotides agree with TRBD2. The J segment lost 7 bases and the V segment lost 6 bases, leaving 6 bases of the junction unmatched. Per germline, CDR1 MNHEY and CDR2 SVGAGI. This CDR3 has 14 residues. This CDR3 reads CASRGGTSANEQFF. CDR3 nucleotides: TGTGCCAGCAGGGGCGGGACTAGCGCAAATGAGCAGTTCTTC.

The sample holds a few counts of this clone. CDR3 nucleotides: TGCGCCAGCAGCCCCCCCCTGGCCGGGTTTAGAGGGAACACTGAAGCTTTCTTT. It specifies CASSPPLAGFRGNTEAFF. The rearrangement links TRBV4-1 to TRBJ1-1; D gene unclear. Trimming took 4 bases from V and 1 from J, leaving 22 bases between them. The CDR3 length is 18 residues. Germline assignment: CDR1 MGHRA and CDR2 YSYEKL.

The CDR3 sequence: CASSKGLYTEAFF. Written as DNA, the CDR3 is TGCGCCAGCAGCAAGGGACTGTACACTGAAGCTTTCTTT. This sequence joins TRBV4-3 and TRBJ1-1; weak D call: TRBD1 (5 bases). The CDR3 contains 13 residues. Trimming shortened V by 5 bases and J by 3 bases, and 10 bases separated the two germline ends. Germline CDR1 reads LGHNA; CDR2 reads YSLEER.

V gene TRBV28 combines with J gene TRBJ1-5; D might be TRBD1 (5 bases). V was clipped by 10 bases and J by 6 bases, with 19 bases between them. Germline assignment: CDR1 MDHEN and CDR2 SYDVKM. The CDR3 spans 14 residues. The CDR3: CANSKLGGSQPQHF. The DNA for the CDR3 is TGTGCCAACTCCAAGCTGGGGGGAAGTCAGCCCCAGCATTTT.